These T cell receptor beta chains were read from a single sample in a study of T cell changes during pregnancy in multiple sclerosis. Libraries were prepared by immunoSEQ multiplex PCR; TCRdb keeps only in-frame clonotypes and omits some of them. The data hold over 55,000 clones, with around 92% observed a single time. This material consisted of peripheral blood, taken in the first trimester of pregnancy. Receptor source: a female donor with multiple sclerosis, enrolled in a pregnancy study. The CDR3 runs from the conserved cysteine through the conserved F or W. The D gene is left open where the match is weak.

V	J	D	CDR3
TRBV2	TRBJ2-5	TRBD1	CASSTRTGGSETQYF
TRBV18	TRBJ1-1	-	CASSPQSMNTEAFF
TRBV19	TRBJ1-5	TRBD1	CASSPGQEYSNQPQHF
TRBV11-2	TRBJ1-1	-	CASSFSFQEAFF
TRBV7-9	TRBJ1-3	-	CASRKDRASGNTIYF
TRBV18	TRBJ1-4	-	CASSPQSGPNEKLFF
TRBV2	TRBJ2-7	-	CASSEGPLAHRYEQYF
TRBV4-3	TRBJ2-1	-	CASSRISVGEQFF
TRBV7-2	TRBJ1-5	TRBD1	CASSRDRGYQPQHF
TRBV11-2	TRBJ1-4	-	CASSLESGLNEKLFF
TRBV9	TRBJ2-3	-	CASSATGHYTDTQYF
TRBV5-8	TRBJ2-2	TRBD2	CASSPAGLAGGLTGELFF
TRBV28	TRBJ2-1	-	CASSLTERTKDNEQFF
TRBV14	TRBJ2-2	TRBD1	CASSPGQGASTGELFF
TRBV29-1	TRBJ2-1	TRBD2	CSAEGTSGRLGNEQFF
TRBV18	TRBJ2-1	-	CASSPASGVSYNEQFF
TRBV27	TRBJ1-1	-	CASSSTGSGLANTEAFF
TRBV15	TRBJ2-7	TRBD1	CATSREGTGAANNYEQYF
TRBV7-2	TRBJ2-7	TRBD2	CASSPWTSSHEQYF
TRBV18	TRBJ2-7	TRBD1	CASSRTGATYEQYF